These 14 T cell receptor beta chains were sequenced from one sample in a study of T cells in Graves' hyperthyroidism and ophthalmopathy. The TCR beta CDR3 regions underwent amplification using RNA transcripts as the source. First-round RT-PCR targeting the TCR CDR3 was performed with the HTBI primer set. TCRdb re-analysed the multiplex PCR reads in MiXCR, keeping a single row per CDR3 protein. This table holds 400,000 to 500,000 distinct CDR3 sequences, approximately 13% found once. The specimen was blood. The source is a woman aged 18-29 years with Graves' hyperthyroidism.

The CDR3 loop reads CSVGGQNFYNEQFF. The CDR3 nucleotides read TGCAGCGTTGGGGGACAGAACTTTTACAATGAGCAGTTCTTC. This rearrangement joins TRBV29-1 to TRBJ2-1; TRBD1 agrees at 7 bases. Germline CDR1 reads SQVTM; CDR2 reads ANQGSEA. V dropped 4 bases and J dropped 4; count of bases not matched to a gene: 7. The CDR3 length is 14 residues.

This clonotype was observed many times. The V gene is TRBV18, the J gene TRBJ2-5; tentative D call: TRBD1 (5 bases). V was shortened by 0 bases and J by 6 bases, with 11 bases between the two germline ends. This CDR3 has 14 residues. Germline V CDR1 and CDR2: KGHSH, LQKENI. In DNA, the CDR3 is TGTGCCAGCTCACCACCGTCTAAGGGGAAGACCCAGTACTTC. Its translation: CASSPPSKGKTQYF.

This clonotype was recorded many times. The chain has TRBV28 and TRBJ1-2; D not certain. This CDR3 is built from 12 residues. The V end was cut by 7 bases, the J end by 5 bases, with 11 bases between. Germline V gene sequence: CDR1 MDHEN, CDR2 SYDVKM. The chain's CDR3 is CASNKERYGYTF. The CDR3 nucleotides read TGTGCCAGCAATAAGGAGCGGTATGGCTACACCTTC.

This clonotype has a single count. The rearrangement links TRBV19 to TRBJ1-1; the match to TRBD1 covers 7 bases. This CDR3 spans 14 amino acids. In germline, CDR1 is LNHDA, CDR2 SQIVND (reference sequence). V lost 3 bases and J lost 4; bases outside the gene matches: 5. The CDR3 DNA reads as TGTGCCAGTAGTATGGCCAGGGGGAGCACTGAAGCTTTCTTT. This codes for CASSMARGSTEAFF.

The chain employs TRBV6-1 and TRBJ1-5; perhaps TRBD1 as D (5 bases). The CDR3 has 18 residues. V was pared by 5 bases and J by 5 bases, with 25 bases between. In germline, CDR1 is MNHNS, CDR2 SASEGT. CDR3 region: CASSQWQGGPSSHQPQHF. The CDR3 DNA is TGTGCCAGCAGTCAGTGGCAGGGAGGCCCAAGTTCCCATCAGCCCCAGCATTTT.

This clonotype was recorded many times. The chain is built from TRBV28 and TRBJ2-1, with D possibly called TRBD1 or TRBD2 (5 bases each). Looked up from germline, CDR1 is MDHEN and CDR2 is SYDVKM. The V end was cut by 3 bases, the J end by 6 bases, with 15 bases between. The CDR3 is 15 residues long. The CDR3 DNA follows: TGTGCCAGCAGTTTGTTTCGGGGCGGCGGCAATGAGCAGTTCTTC. It is translated as CASSLFRGGGNEQFF.

This clonotype was observed many times. CDR3 loop: CASAETRIYNEQFF. The DNA of the CDR3 is TGTGCCAGCGCCGAGACTAGGATATACAATGAGCAGTTCTTC. The chain is built from TRBV28 and TRBJ2-1, with a tentative D call TRBD2 (6 bases). This CDR3 has 14 residues. Per germline, CDR1 MDHEN and CDR2 SYDVKM. Between the trimmed V and J ends, which lost 8 bases and 4 bases, there was a span of 15 bases.

The chain links TRBV9 to TRBJ2-2; TRBD2 matches 11 bases. CDR1 is SGDLS, CDR2 YYNGEE, per germline. This CDR3 is 17 amino acids long. The junction had 8 bases not matched to a gene; V was cut back by 3 bases and J by 4 bases. Here the CDR3 DNA reads TGTGCCAGCAGCGCGGCGGGTAGCGGGAGGGCCACCGGGGAGCTGTTTTTT. This sequence encodes CASSAAGSGRATGELFF.

This clonotype was counted only a few times. The gene calls are TRBV15 and TRBJ1-1, with D possibly matching TRBD1 (5 bases). There are 14 residues in the CDR3. Trimming stripped 2 bases from V and 0 bases from J, with 7 bases between. Germline V gene data show CDR1 as LNHNV and CDR2 as YYDKDF (reference sequence). The CDR3 coding sequence is TGTGCCACCAGCAGAAACAGGATGAACACTGAAGCTTTCTTT. Translated: CATSRNRMNTEAFF.

This chain connects TRBV11-2 to TRBJ1-1, with 7 bases matching TRBD1. The V segment lost 6 bases and the J segment 3 bases; nucleotides outside the gene matches: 4. The CDR3 consists of 13 residues. CDR1 is SGHAT, CDR2 FQNNGV, per germline. The CDR3 spells CASREGADTEAFF. In DNA form, the CDR3 reads TGTGCCAGCAGAGAGGGGGCCGACACTGAAGCTTTCTTT.

This clonotype appeared a single time. One end of the junction varies from germline; a read error may be responsible. The gene calls are TRBV5-5 and TRBJ2-2, with 7 bases that match TRBD2. The CDR3 has 15 residues. Germline assignment: CDR1 SGHKS and CDR2 YYEKEE (reference sequence). In nucleotides, the CDR3 is TGCGCCAGCGGTGGCGGGAGTAGGGGAACCGGGGAGCTGTTTTTT. This encodes CASGGGSRGTGELFF.

This clonotype was detected only a few times. V and J are TRBV20-1 and TRBJ2-1; D might be TRBD2 (6 bases). CDR3 length: 15 amino acids. V was shortened by 0 bases and J by 5 bases, with 14 bases between the two germline ends. Germline V gene data show CDR1 as DFQATT and CDR2 as SNEGSKA (reference sequence). The CDR3 nucleotides read TGCAGTGCTAGAGACGTCCTAGCGATCCACAATGAGCAGTTCTTC. Protein sequence: CSARDVLAIHNEQFF.

This sequence joins TRBV24-1 and TRBJ2-7; D possibly corresponds to TRBD2 (5 bases). V was clipped by 9 bases and J by 0 bases, with 11 bases between them. CDR3 length equals 13 residues. CDR1 and CDR2 from the germline V gene are KGHDR and SFDVKD. For the CDR3, the DNA is TGTGCCACCGCCCCGGGGAGCTCCTACGAGCAGTACTTC. It encodes CATAPGSSYEQYF.

This clonotype occurred many times. The rearrangement joins TRBV6-5 to TRBJ1-1; D is unclear. The CDR3 runs to 14 residues. V shed 2 bases and J shed 8 bases, with 15 bases lying between them. Germline loops: CDR1 MNHEY, CDR2 SVGAGI. The CDR3 DNA reads TGTGCCAGCAGTTACGGTAGACCTAAGACCGAAGCTTTCTTT. Encoded protein: CASSYGRPKTEAFF.